These 12 T cell receptor beta chains were sequenced from one sample in a study of blood T cell repertoires in COVID-19. The repertoire was sequenced with immunoSEQ multiplex PCR; TCRdb's copy has only in-frame clones and lacks some. The table records almost 350,000 clones, 89% of them present only once. Sequencing was performed on peripheral blood. Receptor source: a woman aged 55-69 years with COVID-19, enrolled during active disease.

The chain carries TRBV29-1 and TRBJ1-5; 11 bases are a match to TRBD1. Trimming cost V 5 bases and J 7 bases; bases outside gene matches: 10. CDR1 and CDR2 (germline): SQVTM, ANQGSEA. The CDR3 covers 15 residues. The CDR3: CSVSPGQGVGQPQHF. CDR3 bases: TGCAGCGTTAGCCCGGGACAGGGGGTCGGCCAGCCCCAGCATTTT.

About this clone: Other DNA sequences in the sample encode the same CDR3. This sequence joins TRBV7-3 and TRBJ2-2, with 11 bases that match TRBD2. CDR1 is SGHTA, CDR2 FQGTGA, per germline. The CDR3 totals 15 residues. J was trimmed by 4 bases and V by 3 bases; bases with no gene match: 1. CDR3 DNA: TGTGCCAGCAGCTTTAGCGGGGGGGCCACCGGGGAGCTGTTTTTT. It encodes CASSFSGGATGELFF.

The rearrangement joins TRBV5-1 to TRBJ1-3, with 10 bases that match TRBD1. V lost 4 bases, J lost 4 bases, and 2 bases stayed unmatched. Germline CDR1 is SGHRS and CDR2 is YFSETQ. The CDR3 is 14 residues long. The CDR3 region is CASSRQGAGNTIYF. In DNA form, the CDR3 reads TGCGCCAGCAGCCGACAGGGGGCAGGAAACACCATATATTTT.

This sequence joins TRBV19 and TRBJ1-5; perhaps TRBD1 as D (5 bases). Deletions cut 7 bases from V and 0 bases from J, with 13 bases between. The CDR3 consists of 15 residues. Germline CDR1 and CDR2: LNHDA and SQIVND (reference sequence). Here the CDR3 DNA reads TGTGCCAGTAACGGAGACAGTTATAGCAATCAGCCCCAGCATTTT. Translated, it gives CASNGDSYSNQPQHF.

The gene calls are TRBV2 and TRBJ2-2, with 8 bases aligning to TRBD2. Germline CDR1 reads SNHLY; CDR2 reads FYNNEI. The CDR3 sequence is 14 residues long. V trimming: 8 bases; J trimming: 1 base; junction bases outside the gene matches: 3. The CDR3 here is CASGAGVNTGELFF. Written as DNA, the CDR3 is TGTGCCAGCGGAGCGGGGGTGAACACCGGGGAGCTGTTTTTT.

V and J are TRBV7-9 and TRBJ2-7, with D unresolved. The CDR3 covers 15 residues. Germline V gene data show CDR1 as SEHNR and CDR2 as FQNEAQ (reference sequence). The V end lost 2 bases, the J end lost 5 bases, and 16 bases lay between the germline ends. DNA of the CDR3: TGTGCCAGCAGCTTAAGACAAGCCTCGACCAACGAGCAGTACTTC. Translated, it gives CASSLRQASTNEQYF.

J is TRBJ2-5 and V is TRBV15; 9 bases are a match to TRBD2. Germline assignment: CDR1 LNHNV and CDR2 YYDKDF (reference sequence). The CDR3 has 16 amino acids. Germline trimming cut 0 bases from V and 2 bases from J; bases unmatched to any gene: 4. The CDR3: CATSREWRGGQETQYF. CDR3 DNA: TGTGCCACCAGCAGAGAGTGGCGGGGGGGACAAGAGACCCAGTACTTC.

The V and J genes are TRBV4-2 and TRBJ1-1; tentatively, D is TRBD1 (6 bases). Germline lookup yields CDR1 LGHNA and CDR2 YNFKEQ. The CDR3 runs 17 residues. V dropped 3 bases and J dropped 3 bases, with 20 bases sitting between them. The CDR3 sequence: CASSQVGGGQGYTEAFF. CDR3 nucleotide sequence: TGTGCCAGCAGCCAGGTAGGGGGGGGGCAGGGCTACACTGAAGCTTTCTTT.

The V gene is TRBV2, the J gene TRBJ2-7, with 10 bases aligning to TRBD2. Germline V CDR1 and CDR2: SNHLY, FYNNEI. V shed 5 bases and J 6 bases; nucleotides not matched to a gene: 10. The CDR3 has 15 amino acids. The CDR3 bases are TGTGCCAGCAGTTCATCTAGCGGGGGTTCCGCCGAGCAGTACTTC. This translates into CASSSSSGGSAEQYF. The whole variable domain, remainder taken from reference TRBV2 and TRBJ2-7, is EPEVTQTPSHQVTQMGQEVILRCVPISNHLYFYWYRQILGQKVEFLVSFYNNEISEKSEIFDDQFSVERPDGSNFTLKIRSTKLEDSAMYFCASSSSSGGSAEQYFGPGTRLTVT.

V and J are TRBV5-1 and TRBJ1-1; D unresolved. Germline loops: CDR1 SGHRS, CDR2 YFSETQ. The CDR3 contains 14 residues. V shed 1 base and J shed 1 base, with 8 bases lying between them. This CDR3 is CASSLPMRNTEAFF. In DNA form, the CDR3 reads TGCGCCAGCAGCTTGCCGATGAGGAACACTGAAGCTTTCTTT.

The chain is built from TRBV11-2 and TRBJ2-5, with D possibly matching TRBD1 (5 bases). Germline CDR1 is SGHAT and CDR2 is FQNNGV. This CDR3 contains 14 residues. Trimming removed 4 bases at V and 5 bases at J, with 14 bases between. This CDR3 is CASSWGSPAETQYF. In DNA, the CDR3 is TGTGCCAGCAGCTGGGGCTCCCCGGCGGAGACCCAGTACTTC.

The V and J genes are TRBV25-1 and TRBJ2-1; maybe TRBD2 (5 bases). The CDR3 totals 13 residues. In germline, CDR1 is MGHDK, CDR2 SYGVNS. Trimming took off 2 bases at V and 7 bases at J, with 9 bases between the two ends. The CDR3 DNA is TGTGCCAGCAGTGAAGAGGGTTGGAATGAGCAGTTCTTC. It yields the protein CASSEEGWNEQFF.